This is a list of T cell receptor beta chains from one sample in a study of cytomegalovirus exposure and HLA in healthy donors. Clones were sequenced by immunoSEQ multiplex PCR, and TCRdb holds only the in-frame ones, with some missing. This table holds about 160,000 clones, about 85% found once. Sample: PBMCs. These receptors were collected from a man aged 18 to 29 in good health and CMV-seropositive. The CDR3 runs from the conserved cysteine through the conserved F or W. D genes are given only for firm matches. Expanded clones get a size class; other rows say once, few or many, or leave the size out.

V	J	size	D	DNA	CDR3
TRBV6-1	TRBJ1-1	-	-	TGTGCCAGCAGTGAGTACAGGCGGGCTTTCTTT	CASSEYRRAFF
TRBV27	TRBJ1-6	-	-	TGTGCCAGCAGTAAAAGGGACCGGGGGAATAATTCACCCCTCCACTTT	CASSKRDRGNNSPLHF
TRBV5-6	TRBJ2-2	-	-	TGTGCCAGCAGCCGCGGGGAGACAGTCATAACCGGGGAGCTGTTTTTT	CASSRGETVITGELFF
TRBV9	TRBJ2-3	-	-	TGTGCCAGCAGCGTAGAGGGAAGGGGCCCAGATACGCAGTATTTT	CASSVEGRGPDTQYF
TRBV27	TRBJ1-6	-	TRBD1	TGTGCCAGCAGTTCTGGGACAGGGCATAATTCACCCCTCCACTTT	CASSSGTGHNSPLHF
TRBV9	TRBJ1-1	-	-	TGTGCCAGCAGCGTAGGCGGGCAAAACACTGAAGCTTTCTTT	CASSVGGQNTEAFF
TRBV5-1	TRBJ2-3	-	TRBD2	TGCGCCAGCAGCGTACCCTCAACTAGCGGGGGAGCAGATACGCAGTATTTT	CASSVPSTSGGADTQYF
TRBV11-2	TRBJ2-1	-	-	TGTGCCAGCAGCCTCGACCCCGCGGGGGAGCAGTTCTTC	CASSLDPAGEQFF
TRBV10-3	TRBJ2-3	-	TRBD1	TGTGCCATCAGTCCTGGACAGGGAAGGACAGATACGCAGTATTTT	CAISPGQGRTDTQYF
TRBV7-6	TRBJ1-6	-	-	TGTGCCAGCAGCTCGGCGGGGCAGGGCTATAATTCACCCCTCCACTTT	CASSSAGQGYNSPLHF
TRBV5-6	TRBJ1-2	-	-	TGTGCCAGCAGCTTGATGGACAGTACCTATGGCTACACCTTC	CASSLMDSTYGYTF
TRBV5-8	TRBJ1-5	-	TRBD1	TGTGCCAGCAGTTCTACAGGGGGATATAGCAATCAGCCCCAGCATTTT	CASSSTGGYSNQPQHF
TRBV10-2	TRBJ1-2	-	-	TGCGCCAGCAGCCTGGAACCGGGTACCTATGGCTACACCTTC	CASSLEPGTYGYTF
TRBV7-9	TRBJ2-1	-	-	TGTGCCAGCAGCTTGACAGGCTGGTTCTTC	CASSLTGWFF
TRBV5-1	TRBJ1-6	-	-	TGCGCCAGCAGCATACAGGATTATAATTCACCCCTCCACTTT	CASSIQDYNSPLHF
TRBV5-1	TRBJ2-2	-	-	TGCGCCAGCGCCGAGGGCCATTATTCCGGGGAGCTGTTTTTT	CASAEGHYSGELFF
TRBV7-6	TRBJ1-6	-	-	TGTGCCAGCAGCTTATATCGGGAAACCAATTCACCCCTCCACTTT	CASSLYRETNSPLHF
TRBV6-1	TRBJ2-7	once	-	TGTGCCAGCAGTGGAAGTTATTGGACAGACTACGAGCAGTACTTC	CASSGSYWTDYEQYF
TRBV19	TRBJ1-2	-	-	TGTGCCAGTGGACTCCGTCCCACGTTC	CASGLRPTF
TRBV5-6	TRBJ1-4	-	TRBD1	TGTGCCAGCAGCTCGGACAGGGCGGCAACTAATGAAAAACTGTTTTTT	CASSSDRAATNEKLFF
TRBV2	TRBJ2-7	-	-	TGTGCCAGCAGTGGGCAGATCACCTCCTACGAGCAGTACTTC	CASSGQITSYEQYF
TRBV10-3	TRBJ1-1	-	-	TGTGCCATCAGGAGGGCCAAGGGTGAAGCTTTCTTT	CAIRRAKGEAFF
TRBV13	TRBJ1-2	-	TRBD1	TGTGCCAGCAGCTTATCAGGGGGCGCGTCTGGCCACACCTTC	CASSLSGGASGHTF
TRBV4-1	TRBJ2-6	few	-	TGCGCCAGCAGCCATCATTCGCGGGGGCATGGGGCCAACGGCCTGACTTTC	CASSHHSRGHGANGLTF
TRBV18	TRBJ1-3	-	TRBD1	TGTGCCAGCTCACCGGAACAGGGGGGAAACACCATATATTTT	CASSPEQGGNTIYF
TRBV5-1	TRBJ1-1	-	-	TGCGCCAGCAGCTCACAGGGTACTGAAGCTTTCTTT	CASSSQGTEAFF
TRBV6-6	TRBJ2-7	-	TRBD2	TGTGCCAGCAGTACCCGGGAGGGGGGAGAGCAGTACTTC	CASSTREGGEQYF
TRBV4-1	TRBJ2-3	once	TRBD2	TGCGCCAGCAGCCAAAACCCGGGACTAGCAGGCGATACGCAGTATTTT	CASSQNPGLAGDTQYF
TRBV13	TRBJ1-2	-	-	TGTGCCAGCAGCTCCTCCCCCTTTGGGCAAGCCACCTTC	CASSSSPFGQATF
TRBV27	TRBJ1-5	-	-	TGTGCCAGCAGTTTTCAAGGAGATCAGCCCCAGCATTTT	CASSFQGDQPQHF
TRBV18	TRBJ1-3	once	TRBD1	TGTGCCAGCTCACCGAACGGACAGGGATCATCTGGAAACACCATATATTTT	CASSPNGQGSSGNTIYF
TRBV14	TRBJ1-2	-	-	TGTGCCAGCAGGGCGCAGGAGGACTATGGCTACACCTTC	CASRAQEDYGYTF
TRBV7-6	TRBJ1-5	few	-	TGTGCCAGCAGCCCCCGCTTGGGACAAGGCCAGCCCCAGCATTTT	CASSPRLGQGQPQHF
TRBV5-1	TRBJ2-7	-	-	TGCGCCAGCAGCTTGCGGGGGTGGAACGAGCAGTACTTC	CASSLRGWNEQYF
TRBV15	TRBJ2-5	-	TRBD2	TGTGCCACCAGCAGAGAAGGGCGGGGGGAGACCCAGTACTTC	CATSREGRGETQYF
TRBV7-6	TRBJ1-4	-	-	TGTGCCAGCAGCTTAATCGGCGGGGGATCTAATGAAAAACTGTTTTTT	CASSLIGGGSNEKLFF
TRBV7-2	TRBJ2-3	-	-	TGTGCCAGCAGCTTAGAACGGTATGGCGGGGTGACAGATACGCAGTATTTT	CASSLERYGGVTDTQYF
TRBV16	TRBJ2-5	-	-	TGTGCCAGCAGCCAGGACTACTTCGGGACCCAGTACTTC	CASSQDYFGTQYF
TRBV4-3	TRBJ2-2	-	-	TGCGCCAGCAGCCAAGACTACCAGGGGGGCACCGGGGAGCTGTTTTTT	CASSQDYQGGTGELFF
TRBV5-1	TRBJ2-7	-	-	TGCGCCAGCAGCGGGGACAACTCCTACGAGCAGTACTTC	CASSGDNSYEQYF
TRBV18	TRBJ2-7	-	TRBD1	TGTGCCAGCTCATCCCTGACAGGGGGCGACGAGCAGTACTTC	CASSSLTGGDEQYF
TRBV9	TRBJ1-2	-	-	TGTGCCAGCAGCGTAGGTGGTCAGTTTCGAGGCTACACCTTC	CASSVGGQFRGYTF
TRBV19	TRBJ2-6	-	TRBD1	TGTGCCAGTAGTACACAAACCAGGACAGGACTGACTTTC	CASSTQTRTGLTF
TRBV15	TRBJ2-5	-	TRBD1	TGTGCCACCAGCTGGGGACAGCAAGAGACCCAGTACTTC	CATSWGQQETQYF
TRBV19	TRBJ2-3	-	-	TGTGCCAGCCATGTTGGGGGGTCCACAGATACGCAGTATTTT	CASHVGGSTDTQYF
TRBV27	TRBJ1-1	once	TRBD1	TGTGCCAGCAGTAACACCGCCGGGGAGGCAGGGGGACGCACTGAAGCTTTCTTT	CASSNTAGEAGGRTEAFF
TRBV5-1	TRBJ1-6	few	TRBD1	TGCGCCAGCAGCTTGGTATCGGGACAGCAAAATTCACCCCTCCACTTT	CASSLVSGQQNSPLHF
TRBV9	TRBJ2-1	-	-	TGTGCCAGCAGCGGACTAGGGACTTCGAACAATGAGCAGTTCTTC	CASSGLGTSNNEQFF
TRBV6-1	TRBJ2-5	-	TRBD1	TGTGCCAGCAGGGGGGACAGGGGGAGAGAGACCCAGTACTTC	CASRGDRGRETQYF
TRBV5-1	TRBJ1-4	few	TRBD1	TGCGCCAGCCGAGGGGGCGGTCCGACTAATGAAAAACTGTTTTTT	CASRGGGPTNEKLFF
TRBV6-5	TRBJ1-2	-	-	TGTGCCAGCACCCTCTTACAGGGCCACTATGGCTACACCTTC	CASTLLQGHYGYTF
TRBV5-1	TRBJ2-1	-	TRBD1	TGCGCCAGCAGCTCCCGGGACAGCTCCTACAATGAGCAGTTCTTC	CASSSRDSSYNEQFF
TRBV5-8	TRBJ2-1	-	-	TGTGCCAGCAGCTTTCAGGGTAGAGAGCAGTTCTTC	CASSFQGREQFF
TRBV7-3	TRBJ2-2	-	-	TGTGCCAGCAGCTTAAGTGCGACAGCCGGGGAGCTGTTTTTT	CASSLSATAGELFF